Sequencing of this TCR beta chain was carried out in a study of cytotoxic CD8 clonotypes in ibrutinib-treated CLL. Study-level findings and limits: The clonality rise at ibrutinib response reflected private clonotype expansion.

This CDR3 contains 19 residues. V gave up 1 base and J gave up 5 bases, with 26 bases separating them. TCRdb keeps only in-frame clones here, not all; method: immunoSEQ multiplex PCR. The table includes approximately 46,000 clones, approximately 74% detected once. Genomic DNA in a quantity of around 2 micrograms was derived from cryopreserved PBMCs for TCR beta libraries. With regard to this clone: Its antigen is as yet unknown.

This sequence originates from a human donor with chronic lymphocytic leukemia. The specimen was PBMCs, collected after 12 months of ibrutinib treatment. The rearrangement uses TRBV23-1 and TRBJ2-5, with a possible D match to TRBD1 (5 bases). TRBV23-1 is identified as an open reading frame with a role that is uncertain. The CDR3: CASSQWEQESEAIWETQYF. Written as DNA, the CDR3 is TGCGCCAGCAGTCAATGGGAACAGGAGAGTGAGGCAATTTGGGAGACCCAGTACTTC.